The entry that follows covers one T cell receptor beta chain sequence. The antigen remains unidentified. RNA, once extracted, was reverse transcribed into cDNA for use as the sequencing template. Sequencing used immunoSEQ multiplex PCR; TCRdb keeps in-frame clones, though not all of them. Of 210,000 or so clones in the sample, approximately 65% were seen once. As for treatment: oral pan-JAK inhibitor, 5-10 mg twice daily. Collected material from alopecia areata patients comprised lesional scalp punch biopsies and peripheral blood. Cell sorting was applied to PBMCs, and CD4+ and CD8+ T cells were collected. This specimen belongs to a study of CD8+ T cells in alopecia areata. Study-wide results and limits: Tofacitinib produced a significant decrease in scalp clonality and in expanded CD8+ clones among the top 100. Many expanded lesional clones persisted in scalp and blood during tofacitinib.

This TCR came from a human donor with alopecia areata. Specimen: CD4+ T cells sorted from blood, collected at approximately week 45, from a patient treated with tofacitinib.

The CDR3 DNA is TGTGCCAGCAGCCAGCTTTTTGGTGGGGCCAACGTCCTGACTTTC. It specifies CASSQLFGGANVLTF. The J gene is TRBJ2-6, the V gene TRBV5-6; no reliable D call. The CDR3 is made up of 15 amino acids. Germline CDR1 is SGHDT and CDR2 is YYEEEE. With 4 bases removed from V and 3 bases from J, the gap between germline ends came to 11 bases.